This T cell receptor beta chain was identified during a study of blood T cell repertoires in COVID-19. How the authors handled the data: Nucleated cell counts were estimated from reference gene primer amplification. The method was immunoSEQ multiplex PCR; TCRdb's version includes in-frame clones alone and lacks a portion of them. The D gene and trimming were derived from the DNA, and the V and J assignments and clone size from that table. The sample includes 120,000 to 150,000 clones, 88% of them seen just once. This CDR3 has 17 residues. The trim removed 6 bases at V and 4 bases at J, leaving 11 bases unmatched. CDR1 is SGDLS, CDR2 YYNGEE, per germline.

The source is a woman younger than 45 with acute COVID-19. Sequencing used PBMCs or T cells enriched from blood (not recorded which). This chain links TRBV9 with TRBJ2-3; 13 nucleotides line up with TRBD2. The CDR3 region has the DNA TGTGCCAGCACCAAATCAGTCGGACTAGCGGGAGCAGATACGCAGTATTTT. Amino acids: CASTKSVGLAGADTQYF.